The 25 T cell receptor beta chains given below trace back to one sample, sequenced in a study of T cells after posttransplantation cyclophosphamide. Busulfan-fludarabine conditioning, marrow transplant, and cyclophosphamide on days +3 and +4 were administered. Data came from immunoSEQ multiplex PCR; TCRdb stores just in-frame clones and leaves some out. This record lists 10,000 to 12,000 clones, none seen once only, and the top ten clones contain approximately 14%. The sequences come from PBMCs, collected after allogeneic stem cell transplant with posttransplant cyclophosphamide. The receptors here all came from a female patient in her forties who received an allogeneic stem cell transplant from a related donor, was CMV-positive, and had no GVHD. The T cells may come from the graft donor.

This clone was recorded at least ten times. CDR3 sequence: CASSLYTGELFF. In DNA form, the CDR3 reads TGTGCCAGCAGCCTCTACACCGGGGAGCTGTTTTTT. The chain recombines TRBV7-3 with TRBJ2-2; D is undetermined. Germline-derived CDR1 and CDR2 are SGHTA and FQGTGA. V was shortened by 5 bases and J by 3 bases, with 4 bases between the two germline ends. This CDR3 contains 12 residues.

This clone was picked up many times. J is TRBJ2-5 and V is TRBV9, with TRBD2 as a possible D gene (6 bases). This CDR3 is 16 amino acids long. The germline V gene encodes CDR1 SGDLS and CDR2 YYNGEE. The ends were cut back, 0 bases at V and 4 bases at J, with 16 bases in the middle. CDR3 residues: CASSVEVGGRAETQYF. CDR3 sequence (DNA): TGTGCCAGCAGCGTAGAGGTCGGGGGAAGGGCAGAGACCCAGTACTTC. The variable domain in full, completed from reference TRBV9 and TRBJ2-5, reads DSGVTQTPKHLITATGQRVTLRCSPRSGDLSVYWYQQSLDQGLQFLIQYYNGEERAKGNILERFSAQQFPDLHSELNLSSLELGDSALYFCASSVEVGGRAETQYFGPGTRLLVL.

There are many counts of this clone. V and J are TRBV30 and TRBJ1-2, with D maybe TRBD1 (5 bases). CDR1 and CDR2 from the germline V gene are GTSNPN and SVGIG (reference sequence). With 0 bases removed from V and 4 bases from J, the gap between germline ends came to 9 bases. The CDR3 runs 13 residues. CDR3 sequence (DNA): TGTGCCTGGAGTGTAGGAGGGACCTATGGCTACACCTTC. Its protein is CAWSVGGTYGYTF.

This clone has at least ten counts. V usage is TRBV30 and J usage is TRBJ2-7; possible D gene TRBD1, 5 bases. The CDR3 is 13 residues long. V was clipped by 2 bases and J by 5 bases, with 13 bases between them. CDR1 and CDR2 from the germline V gene are GTSNPN and SVGIG (reference sequence). In DNA, the CDR3 is TGTGCCTGGAGTTCAGGGAATGAGAACGAGCAGTACTTC. Protein sequence: CAWSSGNENEQYF.

This clone was recorded at least ten times. CDR3: CASSGTGETSGPVWTQYF. The CDR3 region has the DNA TGCGCCAGCAGCGGAACAGGGGAGACTAGCGGACCGGTGTGGACCCAGTACTTC. J is TRBJ2-5 and V is TRBV5-1; TRBD2 matches at 9 bases. In germline, CDR1 is SGHRS, CDR2 YFSETQ. The V and J ends lost 4 bases and 7 bases, in that order; junction bases with no gene match: 20. The CDR3 sequence is 18 residues long.

This clone was counted many times. The V call is TRBV5-5, the J call TRBJ1-5, with D tentatively TRBD1 (6 bases). Germline assignment: CDR1 SGHKS and CDR2 YYEKEE (reference sequence). The V gene lost 4 bases and the J gene lost 2 bases, with 22 bases spanning the gap. The CDR3 covers 18 residues. CDR3 nucleotide sequence: TGTGCCAGCAGCCCGGACAGATTGGCCTCCGAACGCAATCAGCCCCAGCATTTT. Its translation: CASSPDRLASERNQPQHF.

This clone was recorded many times. J is TRBJ1-4 and V is TRBV7-3; TRBD1 agrees at 7 bases. The V segment lost 2 bases and the J segment 8 bases; nucleotides outside the gene matches: 8. Per the germline V gene, CDR1 is SGHTA and CDR2 is FQGTGA. There are 15 residues in the CDR3. CDR3 sequence (DNA): TGTGCCAGCAGCTTAGACGGGACAGTGGGAGAAAAACTGTTTTTT. Protein sequence: CASSLDGTVGEKLFF.

Judged by abundance, this clone is medium-sized. This chain uses TRBV19 with TRBJ1-4; TRBD1 matches at 9 bases. The CDR3 is 15 residues long. CDR1 LNHDA and CDR2 SQIVND come from the germline V gene (reference sequence). V lost 5 bases and J lost 8; bases outside the gene matches: 9. As DNA, the CDR3 is TGTGCCAGTAGTGTCTCCGGGACAGGGAGGGAAAAACTGTTTTTT. It codes for CASSVSGTGREKLFF. The variable domain in full, with the rest retrieved from reference TRBV19 and TRBJ1-4, is DGGITQSPKYLFRKEGQNVTLSCEQNLNHDAMYWYRQDPGQGLRLIYYSQIVNDFQKGDIAEGYSVSREKKESFPLTVTSAQKNPTAFYLCASSVSGTGREKLFFGSGTQLSVL.

The sample holds many counts of this clone. V gene TRBV18 combines with J gene TRBJ2-7; possibly TRBD2 for D (5 bases). Germline V gene data show CDR1 as KGHSH and CDR2 as LQKENI. This CDR3 comprises 15 residues. V was trimmed by 6 bases and J by 5 bases, leaving 20 bases between them. CDR3 loop: CASSADYGLLNEQYF. CDR3 bases: TGTGCCAGCTCGGCCGACTACGGATTGTTGAACGAGCAGTACTTC.

This clone was counted at least ten times. The chain has TRBV30 and TRBJ1-6; D is unresolved. Germline CDR1 reads GTSNPN; CDR2 reads SVGIG (reference sequence). The V and J ends lost 5 bases and 13 bases respectively, with 12 bases between them. This CDR3 contains 11 residues. The CDR3 coding sequence is TGTGCCTGGGGCTCTGCAGGTCCCCTCCACTTT. Translated, it gives CAWGSAGPLHF.

This clone came up many times. J is TRBJ2-2 and V is TRBV27, with 9 bases fitting TRBD1. CDR3 length: 15 amino acids. The junction had 7 bases not matched to a gene; V was cut back by 5 bases and J by 6 bases. Germline V gives CDR1 MNHEY, CDR2 SMNVEV (reference sequence). DNA of the CDR3: TGTGCCAGCAGTCCAGGGACAGGGTCTGCCGGGGAGCTGTTTTTT. Its protein is CASSPGTGSAGELFF.

This clone was found many times. The chain links TRBV11-2 to TRBJ2-1, with TRBD1 matching over 7 bases. Per germline, CDR1 SGHAT and CDR2 FQNNGV. The junction had 4 bases not matched to a gene; V was cut back by 5 bases and J by 3 bases. CDR3 length: 14 amino acids. The CDR3 sequence: CASSPRDSYNEQFF. The CDR3 DNA sequence: TGTGCCAGCAGCCCCCGGGACAGCTACAATGAGCAGTTCTTC.

The sample holds many counts of this clone. The chain joins TRBV5-4 to TRBJ2-2; D is uncertain. Trimming removed 4 bases at V and 3 bases at J, with 10 bases between. Germline V gene lookup returns CDR1 SGHNT and CDR2 YYREEE (reference sequence). The CDR3 is 14 residues long. CDR3: CASSPETDTGELFF. CDR3 in DNA: TGTGCCAGCAGCCCCGAAACGGACACCGGGGAGCTGTTTTTT.

This clone was counted ten times or more. V and J are TRBV11-2 and TRBJ2-2, with D perhaps matching TRBD1 (5 bases). The V gene's germline CDR1 is SGHAT and CDR2 FQNNGV. The CDR3 spans 13 residues. Trimming removed 5 bases from V and 3 bases from J, with 7 bases in between. The CDR3 DNA reads as TGTGCCAGCAGCCGACAGTACACCGGGGAGCTGTTTTTT. Residues: CASSRQYTGELFF.

This clone was seen many times. The V gene is TRBV7-8, the J gene TRBJ1-6; 7 bases line up with TRBD1. The CDR3 loop spans 16 amino acids. Per the germline V gene, CDR1 is SGHVS and CDR2 is FQNEAQ. The V gene end was trimmed by 1 base and the J gene end by 7 bases; junction bases not matched to a gene: 7. The CDR3: CASSLVPGGQNSPLHF. The CDR3 DNA reads TGTGCCAGCAGCTTAGTGCCAGGGGGGCAGAATTCACCCCTCCACTTT.

This clone was counted many times. This chain connects TRBV6-5 to TRBJ2-7; D gene uncertain. There are 13 residues in the CDR3. Looked up from germline, CDR1 is MNHEY and CDR2 is SVGAGI. Trimming took 2 bases from V and 6 from J, leaving 11 bases between them. CDR3 residues: CASSYGAFAEQYF. In nucleotides, the CDR3 is TGTGCCAGCAGTTACGGAGCCTTCGCCGAGCAGTACTTC.

Ten or more counts support this clone. The rearrangement uses TRBV18 and TRBJ1-3, with D unclear. The V gene's germline CDR1 is KGHSH and CDR2 LQKENI. V lost 0 bases to trimming and J lost 0 bases, with 9 bases between them. The CDR3 runs to 16 residues. The CDR3 region is CASSPPGRTSGNTIYF. The CDR3 DNA reads as TGTGCCAGCTCACCACCGGGCCGCACCTCTGGAAACACCATATATTTT. Together with reference TRBV18 and TRBJ1-3, the CDR3 gives the full variable domain: NAGVMQNPRHLVRRRGQEARLRCSPMKGHSHVYWYRQLPEEGLKFMVYLQKENIIDESGMPKERFSAEFPKEGPSILRIQQVVRGDSAAYFCASSPPGRTSGNTIYFGEGSWLTVV.

This clone ranks as medium-sized. The chain employs TRBV18 and TRBJ2-7; D is perhaps TRBD1 (6 bases). CDR1 is KGHSH and CDR2 is LQKENI in the germline V gene. V gave up 4 bases and J gave up 2 bases, with 9 bases separating them. The CDR3 is made up of 13 amino acids. CDR3 coding DNA: TGTGCCAGCTCACATGGACAGCCCTACGAGCAGTACTTC. Its translation: CASSHGQPYEQYF.

Many counts were recorded for this clone. CDR3 residues: CASSPSNLGAGTEAFF. The CDR3 nucleotides read TGTGCCAGCAGCCCATCAAATTTGGGGGCGGGCACTGAAGCTTTCTTT. The chain carries TRBV7-9 and TRBJ1-1, with D possibly matching TRBD1 (6 bases). With 5 bases removed from V and 4 bases from J, the gap between germline ends came to 20 bases. This CDR3 contains 16 residues. CDR1 is SEHNR and CDR2 is FQNEAQ in the germline V gene (reference sequence).

This clone showed up many times. The chain is built from TRBV7-2 and TRBJ2-7; 7 bases fit TRBD1. V shed 0 bases and J 1 base; nucleotides not matched to a gene: 3. The CDR3 runs to 15 residues. Germline V lookup: CDR1 SGHTA, CDR2 FQGNSA. The CDR3 is CASSLAGTDSYEQYF. As DNA, the CDR3 is TGTGCCAGCAGCTTAGCCGGGACAGATTCCTACGAGCAGTACTTC.

This clone was detected many times. The V call is TRBV9, the J call TRBJ2-5; no definite D call. This CDR3 comprises 15 residues. Trimming cost V 4 bases and J 4 bases, with 17 bases left between them. CDR1 and CDR2 (germline): SGDLS, YYNGEE. CDR3 in amino acids: CASSPSGLFRETQYF. The CDR3 DNA reads TGTGCCAGCAGCCCCAGTGGGCTATTCCGAGAGACCCAGTACTTC.

This clone occurred many times. This sequence joins TRBV18 and TRBJ1-4, with 7 bases identical to TRBD1. Germline-derived CDR1 and CDR2 are KGHSH and LQKENI. The CDR3 is 16 amino acids. V lost 6 bases to trimming and J lost 5 bases; unmatched junction nucleotides: 12. The CDR3 nucleotides read TGTGCCAGCTCCCCAAGACAGGGTGGATGGAATGAAAAACTGTTTTTT. Translating it yields CASSPRQGGWNEKLFF.

This clone appeared many times. The chain joins TRBV2 to TRBJ1-1, with TRBD1 matching over 7 bases. The trim removed 6 bases at V and 4 bases at J, leaving 5 bases unmatched. From germline, CDR1 is SNHLY and CDR2 FYNNEI. This CDR3 has 13 amino acids. The CDR3 spells CASRATGVTEAFF. The CDR3 DNA sequence: TGTGCCAGCAGAGCTACAGGGGTCACTGAAGCTTTCTTT.

This clone occurred many times. The chain has TRBV11-2 and TRBJ2-7; 11 bases are shared with TRBD1. J gave up 6 bases and V 5 bases, and 6 bases lay outside the gene matches. Per germline, CDR1 SGHAT and CDR2 FQNNGV. The CDR3 is 14 residues long. This CDR3 is CASSTGQGVGEQYF. The CDR3 DNA follows: TGTGCCAGCAGCACGGGACAGGGGGTCGGCGAGCAGTACTTC.

The V and J genes are TRBV7-3 and TRBJ2-5, with TRBD2 matching over 8 bases. After removal of 2 bases from V and 5 bases from J, the junction contained 1 base not matched to a gene. CDR3 size: 13 residues. CDR1 is SGHTA, CDR2 FQGTGA, per germline. CDR3: CASSLAGGETQYF. CDR3 nucleotide sequence: TGTGCCAGCAGCTTAGCGGGGGGCGAGACCCAGTACTTC. The complete variable domain, with remaining parts taken from reference TRBV7-3 and TRBJ2-5, reads GAGVSQTPSNKVTEKGKYVELRCDPISGHTALYWYRQSLGQGPEFLIYFQGTGAADDSGLPNDRFFAVRPEGSVSTLKIQRTERGDSAVYLCASSLAGGETQYFGPGTRLLVL.